Included here is one T cell receptor (beta chain) sequence, with context. The sample carries other DNA sequences with the same CDR3. In the authors' workflow: Reference gene primer amplification in the assay estimated nucleated cell counts. The assay was immunoSEQ multiplex PCR, and TCRdb's table has in-frame clones only and misses some. V and J calls and clone size are given by that table; D and trimming were obtained from the DNA. The table lists about 150,000 clones, over 80% of them singletons. The sample belongs to a study of blood T cell repertoires in COVID-19. As for the study in general: There were acute and convalescent COVID-19 samples, and they came from the United States, Italy and Spain. Sources were T cells, B-cell-depleted T cells, or PBMCs; the material itself was cDNA or gDNA.

The CDR3 length is 17 residues. J gave up 3 bases and V 5 bases, and 13 bases lay outside the gene matches. CDR1 and CDR2 from the germline V gene are SGHTA and FQGNSA. The source of this sequence is a man older than 75 with acute or convalescent COVID-19. V and J are TRBV7-2 and TRBJ2-3, with 8 bases identical to TRBD2. The sequencing sample was made of peripheral blood. The chain's CDR3 is CASSLRGGRAWTDTQYF. The CDR3 DNA follows: TGTGCCAGCAGCCTCCGGGGGGGGAGGGCATGGACAGATACGCAGTATTTT.